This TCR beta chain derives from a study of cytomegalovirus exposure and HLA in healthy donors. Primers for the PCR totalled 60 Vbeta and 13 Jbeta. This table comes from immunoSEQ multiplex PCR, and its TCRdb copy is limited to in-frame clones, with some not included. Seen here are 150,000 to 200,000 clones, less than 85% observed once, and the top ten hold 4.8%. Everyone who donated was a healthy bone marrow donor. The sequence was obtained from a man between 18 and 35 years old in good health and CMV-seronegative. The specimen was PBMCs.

The CDR3 nucleotides read TGTGCCAGCAGCGTAAATCGGGACACCTACAATGAGCAGTTCTTC. This sequence encodes CASSVNRDTYNEQFF. The chain has TRBV11-3 and TRBJ2-1; perhaps TRBD1 as D (6 bases). The V end was cut by 5 bases, the J end by 2 bases, with 13 bases between. Germline values: CDR1 SGHNT, CDR2 YENEEA. The CDR3 runs to 15 residues.